Sequencing of this TCR beta chain was carried out in a study of spatial heterogeneity in lung cancer. Study-wide results and limits: Compared with follow-up, resection was when ubiquitous expanded tumor TCRs appeared in blood more.

This CDR3 has 11 amino acids. The V end was cut by 5 bases, the J end by 6 bases, with 8 bases between. Per the germline V gene, CDR1 is SEHNR and CDR2 is FQNEAQ (reference sequence). A word on this clonotype: Its specificity is not known.

Time point of the sample: sample taken at primary tumor resection. Whole RNA came from tumor, nontumor lung or frozen PBMC and was sequenced without being sorted. Patients with untreated early-stage non-small cell lung cancer, numbering some 68, were the donors. A distinct unique molecular identifier was carried by each TCR cDNA molecule. Each CDR3 protein is one row after TCRdb ran MiXCR on the 5' RACE reads. The sample consists of some 37,000 distinct CDR3 sequences, 4% to 6% of them appearing once. The gene calls are TRBV7-9 and TRBJ2-7, with unresolved D. The sample was PBMCs, taken at surgery. This TCR was sampled from a female donor with early-stage non-small cell lung cancer. CDR3 coding DNA: TGTGCCAGCAGCCCCTTCCTCGAGCAGTACTTC. Translation gives CASSPFLEQYF.